This T cell receptor (beta chain) is drawn from a study of T-cell memory formation after mild COVID-19. Using its own MiXCR run on the 5' RACE reads, TCRdb lists one record per CDR3 protein. This table has around 440,000 distinct CDR3 sequences, 15% to 20% appearing once. General observations from the study: Pre-infection memory showed some responding clones, and this suggested that cross-reactive memory joined.

This clonotype showed up just a few times. Its antigen remains unknown. The specimen sequenced was PBMCs or a T cell subset sorted from them (not recorded which). This sequence originates from an adult woman who had mild COVID-19 (a few samples of this study predate the infection). Cell type and time point are not known.

The CDR3 here is CASSLVGLGEAFF. DNA for the CDR3: TGTGCCAGCAGTTTAGTAGGGTTGGGGGAAGCTTTCTTT. The rearrangement uses TRBV27 and TRBJ1-1; D is ambiguous. The CDR3 is made up of 13 amino acids. V was shortened by 2 bases and J by 8 bases, with 12 bases between the two germline ends. Germline loops: CDR1 MNHEY, CDR2 SMNVEV (reference sequence).